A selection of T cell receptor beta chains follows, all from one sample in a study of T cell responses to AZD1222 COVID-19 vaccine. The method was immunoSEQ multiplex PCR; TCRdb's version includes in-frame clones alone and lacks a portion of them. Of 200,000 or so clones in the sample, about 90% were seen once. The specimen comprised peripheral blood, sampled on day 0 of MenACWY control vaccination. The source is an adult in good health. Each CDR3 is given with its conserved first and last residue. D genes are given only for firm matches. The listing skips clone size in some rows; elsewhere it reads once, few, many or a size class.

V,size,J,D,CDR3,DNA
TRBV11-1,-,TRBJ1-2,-,CASSFAGQNYGYTF,TGTGCCAGCAGCTTCGCAGGACAAAACTATGGCTACACCTTC
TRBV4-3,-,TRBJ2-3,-,CASSQGTTSTDTQYF,TGCGCCAGCAGCCAGGGGACCACTAGCACAGATACGCAGTATTTT
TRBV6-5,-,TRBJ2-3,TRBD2,CASRVAGGLVDTQYF,TGTGCCAGCAGGGTAGCGGGGGGGCTTGTAGATACGCAGTATTTT
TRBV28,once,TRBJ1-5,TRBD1,CASSIWTGNGNQPQHF,TGTGCCAGCAGTATCTGGACAGGGAATGGCAATCAGCCCCAGCATTTT
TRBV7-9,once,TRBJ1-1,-,CASSSMGGINTEAFF,TGTGCCAGCAGCTCTATGGGGGGGATTAACACTGAAGCTTTCTTT
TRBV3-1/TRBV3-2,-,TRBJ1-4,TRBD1,CASSGQGGGEKLFF,TGTGCCAGCAGCGGACAGGGTGGGGGTGAAAAACTGTTTTTT
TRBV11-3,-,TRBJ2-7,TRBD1,CASSPGQGRGVYEQYF,TGTGCCAGCAGCCCAGGACAGGGGAGGGGGGTTTACGAGCAGTACTTC
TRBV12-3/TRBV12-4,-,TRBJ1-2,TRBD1,CASSLGQGVGYTF,TGTGCCAGCAGCCTGGGACAGGGGGTTGGCTACACCTTC
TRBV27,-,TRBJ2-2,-,CASSLRTAGELFF,TGTGCCAGCAGTTTACGGACGGCCGGGGAGCTGTTTTTT
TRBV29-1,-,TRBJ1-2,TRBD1,CSGGQTYGYTF,TGCAGCGGGGGACAGACCTATGGCTACACCTTC
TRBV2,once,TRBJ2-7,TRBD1,CASSVGQGSYEQYF,TGTGCCAGCAGTGTCGGACAGGGATCCTACGAGCAGTACTTC
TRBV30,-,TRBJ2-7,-,CAWRVGGAYEQYF,TGTGCCTGGAGGGTAGGGGGGGCCTACGAGCAGTACTTC
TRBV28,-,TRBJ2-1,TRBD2,CASTLAGRLSYNEQFF,TGTGCCAGCACTCTAGCGGGGCGCCTCTCCTACAATGAGCAGTTCTTC
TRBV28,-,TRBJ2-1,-,CASSLPEDNEQFF,TGTGCCAGCAGTCTCCCGGAAGACAATGAGCAGTTCTTC
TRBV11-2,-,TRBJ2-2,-,CASSLERGAGTGELFF,TGTGCCAGCAGCTTAGAGAGGGGCGCAGGGACCGGGGAGCTGTTTTTT
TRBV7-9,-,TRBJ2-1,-,CASSAQTRYEQFF,TGTGCCAGCAGCGCCCAAACTCGGTATGAGCAGTTCTTC
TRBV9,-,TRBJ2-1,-,CASSVRGTEQFF,TGTGCCAGCAGCGTACGCGGGACAGAGCAGTTCTTC
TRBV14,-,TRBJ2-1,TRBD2,CASSHLAGLGDEQFF,TGTGCCAGCAGCCATCTAGCGGGGTTGGGGGATGAGCAGTTCTTC
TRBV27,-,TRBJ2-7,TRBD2,CASSWGREGGYEQYF,TGTGCCAGCAGTTGGGGACGGGAGGGCGGTTACGAGCAGTACTTC
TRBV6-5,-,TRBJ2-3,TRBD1,CASSYTGQGSQYF,TGTGCCAGCAGTTACACGGGACAGGGTTCGCAGTATTTT
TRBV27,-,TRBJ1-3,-,CASMGTSSGNTIYF,TGTGCCTCGATGGGGACAAGCTCTGGAAACACCATATATTTT
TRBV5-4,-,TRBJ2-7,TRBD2,CASSLQGRGRGYEQYF,TGTGCCAGCAGCCTCCAGGGACGAGGGAGGGGATACGAGCAGTACTTC
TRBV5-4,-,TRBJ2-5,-,CASSLVSGQETQYF,TGTGCCAGCAGCTTGGTATCAGGGCAAGAGACCCAGTACTTC
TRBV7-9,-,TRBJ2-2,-,CASDDRLLSTGELFF,TGTGCCAGCGACGATAGACTGCTCAGCACCGGGGAGCTGTTTTTT
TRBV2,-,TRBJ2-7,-,CASSDRGSYEQYF,TGTGCCAGCAGTGATCGGGGGTCCTACGAGCAGTACTTC
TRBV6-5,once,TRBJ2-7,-,CASSYGASSYEQYF,TGTGCCAGCAGTTACGGCGCAAGCTCCTACGAGCAGTACTTC